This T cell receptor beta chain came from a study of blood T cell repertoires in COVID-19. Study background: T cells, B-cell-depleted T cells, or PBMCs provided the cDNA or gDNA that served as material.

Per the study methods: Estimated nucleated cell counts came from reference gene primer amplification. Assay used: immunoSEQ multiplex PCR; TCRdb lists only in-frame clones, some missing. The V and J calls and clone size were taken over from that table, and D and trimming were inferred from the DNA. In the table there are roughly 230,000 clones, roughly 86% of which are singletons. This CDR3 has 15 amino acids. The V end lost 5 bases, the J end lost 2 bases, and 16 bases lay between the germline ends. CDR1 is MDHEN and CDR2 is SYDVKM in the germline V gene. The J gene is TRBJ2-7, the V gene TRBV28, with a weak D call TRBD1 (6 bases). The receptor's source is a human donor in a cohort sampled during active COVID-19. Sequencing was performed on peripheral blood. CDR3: CASSPPPGQTYEQYF. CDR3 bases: TGTGCCAGCAGTCCGCCCCCCGGACAGACCTACGAGCAGTACTTC.